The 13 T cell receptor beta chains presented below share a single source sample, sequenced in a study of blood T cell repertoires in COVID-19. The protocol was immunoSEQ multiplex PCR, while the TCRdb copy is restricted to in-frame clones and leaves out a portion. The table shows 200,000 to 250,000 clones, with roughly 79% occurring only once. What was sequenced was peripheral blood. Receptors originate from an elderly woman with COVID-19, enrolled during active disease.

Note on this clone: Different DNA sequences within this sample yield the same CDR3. The CDR3 coding sequence is TGTGCCAGCAGTCTACAGGGGTCCGGGGAGCTGTTTTTT. Translating it yields CASSLQGSGELFF. The rearrangement joins TRBV7-3 to TRBJ2-2; 7 bases are shared with TRBD1. The CDR3 length is 13 residues. V was pared by 6 bases and J by 6 bases, with 4 bases of the junction left unmatched. Germline CDR1 and CDR2: SGHTA and FQGTGA.

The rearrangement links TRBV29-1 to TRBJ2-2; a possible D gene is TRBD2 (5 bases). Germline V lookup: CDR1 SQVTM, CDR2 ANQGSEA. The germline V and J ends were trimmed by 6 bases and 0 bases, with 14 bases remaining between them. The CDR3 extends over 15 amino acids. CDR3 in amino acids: CSVSPATTNTGELFF. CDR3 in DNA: TGCAGCGTGAGTCCGGCGACTACGAACACCGGGGAGCTGTTTTTT.

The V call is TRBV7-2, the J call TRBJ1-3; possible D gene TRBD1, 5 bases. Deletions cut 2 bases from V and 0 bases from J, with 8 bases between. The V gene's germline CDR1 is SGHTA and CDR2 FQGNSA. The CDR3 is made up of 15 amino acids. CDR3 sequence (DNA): TGTGCCAGCAGCTTAAGGGGTCTCTCTGGAAACACCATATATTTT. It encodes CASSLRGLSGNTIYF. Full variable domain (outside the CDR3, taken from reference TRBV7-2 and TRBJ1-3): GAGVSQSPSNKVTEKGKDVELRCDPISGHTALYWYRQSLGQGLEFLIYFQGNSAPDKSGLPSDRFSAERTGGSVSTLTIQRTQQEDSAVYLCASSLRGLSGNTIYFGEGSWLTVV.

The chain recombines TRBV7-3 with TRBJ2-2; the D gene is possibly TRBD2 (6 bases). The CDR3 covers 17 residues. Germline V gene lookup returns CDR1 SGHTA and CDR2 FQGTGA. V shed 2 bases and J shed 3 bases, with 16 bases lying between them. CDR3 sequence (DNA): TGTGCCAGCAGCTTACGTGGACGGGAGTGGGACACCGGGGAGCTGTTTTTT. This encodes CASSLRGREWDTGELFF.

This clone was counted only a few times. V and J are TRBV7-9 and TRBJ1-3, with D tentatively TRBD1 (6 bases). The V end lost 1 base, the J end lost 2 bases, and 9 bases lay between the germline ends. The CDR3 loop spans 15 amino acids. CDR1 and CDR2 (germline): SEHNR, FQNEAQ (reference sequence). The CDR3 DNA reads TGTGCCAGCAGCTTAGAAGGGGGACCTGGAAACACCATATATTTT. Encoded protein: CASSLEGGPGNTIYF.

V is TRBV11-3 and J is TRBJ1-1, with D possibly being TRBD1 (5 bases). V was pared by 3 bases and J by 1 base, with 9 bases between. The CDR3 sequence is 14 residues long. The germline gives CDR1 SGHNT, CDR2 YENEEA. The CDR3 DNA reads TGTGCCAGCAGCTTCGGGGGAACGAACACTGAAGCTTTCTTT. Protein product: CASSFGGTNTEAFF.

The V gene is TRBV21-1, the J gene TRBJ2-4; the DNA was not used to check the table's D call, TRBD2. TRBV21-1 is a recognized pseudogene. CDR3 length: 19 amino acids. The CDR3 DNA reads TGTGCCAGCAGCAAAGAGTTCGGCAGCGGGAGGGCCGACAAAAACATTCAGTACTTC. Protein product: CASSKEFGSGRADKNIQYF.

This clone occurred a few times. The CDR3 DNA is TGTGCCAGCAGACAAACTAGCGGGAGTGGCAATGAGCAGTTCTTC. Its protein product is CASRQTSGSGNEQFF. The rearrangement uses TRBV28 and TRBJ2-1, with 11 bases fitting TRBD2. The CDR3 is made up of 15 amino acids. CDR1 MDHEN and CDR2 SYDVKM come from the germline V gene. V shed 6 bases and J 6 bases; nucleotides not matched to a gene: 7.

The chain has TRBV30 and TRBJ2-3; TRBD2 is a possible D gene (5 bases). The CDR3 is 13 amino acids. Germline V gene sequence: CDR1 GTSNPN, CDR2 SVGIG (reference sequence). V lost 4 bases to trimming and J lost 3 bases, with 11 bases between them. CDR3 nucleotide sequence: TGTGCCTGGACCCCCGAGGGAACAGATACGCAGTATTTT. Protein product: CAWTPEGTDTQYF.

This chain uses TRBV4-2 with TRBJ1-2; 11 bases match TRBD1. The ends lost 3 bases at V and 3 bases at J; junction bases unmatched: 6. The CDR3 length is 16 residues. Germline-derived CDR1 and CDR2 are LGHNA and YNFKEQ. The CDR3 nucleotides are TGTGCCAGCAGCCAGGACAGGGGGCGCGGGGACTATGGCTACACCTTC. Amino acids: CASSQDRGRGDYGYTF.

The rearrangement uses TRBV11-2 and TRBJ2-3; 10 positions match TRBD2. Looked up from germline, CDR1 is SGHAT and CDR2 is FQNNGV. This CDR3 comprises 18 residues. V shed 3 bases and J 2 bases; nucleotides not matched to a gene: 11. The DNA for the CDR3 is TGTGCCAGCAGCTTCCTCCTTAGCGGGGGGAGATCCACAGATACGCAGTATTTT. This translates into CASSFLLSGGRSTDTQYF.

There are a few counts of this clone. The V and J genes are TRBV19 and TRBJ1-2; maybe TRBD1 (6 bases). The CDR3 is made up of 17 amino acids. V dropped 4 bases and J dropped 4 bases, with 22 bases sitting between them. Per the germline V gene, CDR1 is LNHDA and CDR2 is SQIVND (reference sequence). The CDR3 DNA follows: TGTGCCAGTAGTACCCCGAGATTCGGCAGGGGATCCTATGGCTACACCTTC. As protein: CASSTPRFGRGSYGYTF.

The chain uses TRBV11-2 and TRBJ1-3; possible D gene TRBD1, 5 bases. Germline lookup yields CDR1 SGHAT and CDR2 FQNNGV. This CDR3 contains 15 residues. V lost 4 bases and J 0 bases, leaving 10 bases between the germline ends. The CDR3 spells CASSWQGHSGNTIYF. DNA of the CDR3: TGTGCCAGCAGCTGGCAGGGTCACTCTGGAAACACCATATATTTT.